This T cell receptor beta chain derives from a study of blood T cell repertoires in COVID-19 (dated by TCRdb to 2018 to 2020). Background for the entire study: Samples from collaborators originated in the United States, Italy and Spain and spanned both the acute and convalescent phases of COVID-19. Sample metadata almost always included a de-identified subject ID, COVID-19 status, age in years and sex. The repertoires were released in a freely available public database intended as a resource for research on the immune response to SARS-CoV-2. Samples were obtained from the ongoing ImmuneRACE study (first 160 participants) and from about 1,300 subjects provided by 6 global collaborators. Subjects who had been exposed to COVID-19, were actively infected with it, or had recovered from it provided the deeply sampled blood TCRbeta repertoires that made up the dataset. HLA class I and class II types, where available, came from metadata supplied by the sample provider rather than from assay-based typing. The material from the prospective study consisted of cDNA or gDNA derived from T cells, B-cell-depleted T cells, or PBMCs.

Each collaborating institution followed its own protocols to collect whole blood in K2EDTA tubes. For TCRbeta analysis, collaborators shipped samples as frozen whole blood, isolated PBMCs, or DNA extracted from either of those sample types. Reading the germline V gene (reference sequence) gives CDR1 SGHKS and CDR2 YYEKEE. The trim is 9 bases for V and 5 bases for J, with a gap of 8 bases between the germline ends. Measured from the cysteine to the phenylalanine, the CDR3 is 10 residues long. Only CDR3 DNA is held: 30 bases, read in frame from base 1. TCRbeta CDR3 regions were amplified from genomic DNA using the immunoSEQ Assay, a bias-controlled multiplex PCR. As for the authors' bioinformatics: Nucleated cell counts per sample were estimated from amplification of reference gene primers within the assay. To quantify the absolute abundance of each unique TCRbeta CDR3 rearrangement, sequence reads were collapsed and filtered. Productive Simpson clonality was computed per sample as the square root of Simpson's diversity index over productive rearrangements. TCRdb took over this immuneACCESS table, retaining in-frame rearrangements with V and J assigned. Such tables are incomplete; in checked studies, under half of the missing clones stem from an unresolved V gene, and the remainder is unexplained. V and J calls and clone size are copied from that table; D and trimming were computed from the DNA. The table for this sample lists about 64,000 clones; 75% to 90% of them were counted only once. Of the sample, around 14% falls within the top ten clones.

This clone appeared a few times. Which antigen it targets is not known. No base quality information exists; no much larger clone differs at one position. The investigation overall reported the following: The quantity of clinical and demographic metadata differed by source and by participant and was supplied without curation.

Here the chain combines TRBV5-5 and TRBJ1-1; the D gene is perhaps TRBD1, from 5 matching bases. This sequence was found in an elderly man with acute or convalescent COVID-19. Sample: peripheral blood. The CDR3 protein: CATGITEAFF. The DNA sequence reads TGTGCCACAGGGATTACTGAAGCTTTCTTT. The entire variable domain, with the stretches around the CDR3 drawn from the reference TRBV5-5 and TRBJ1-1 proteins, is DAGVTQSPTHLIKTRGQQVTLRCSPISGHKSVSWYQQVLGQGPQFIFQYYEKEERGRGNFPDRFSARQFPNYSSELNVNALLLGDSALYLCATGITEAFFGQGTRLTVV.